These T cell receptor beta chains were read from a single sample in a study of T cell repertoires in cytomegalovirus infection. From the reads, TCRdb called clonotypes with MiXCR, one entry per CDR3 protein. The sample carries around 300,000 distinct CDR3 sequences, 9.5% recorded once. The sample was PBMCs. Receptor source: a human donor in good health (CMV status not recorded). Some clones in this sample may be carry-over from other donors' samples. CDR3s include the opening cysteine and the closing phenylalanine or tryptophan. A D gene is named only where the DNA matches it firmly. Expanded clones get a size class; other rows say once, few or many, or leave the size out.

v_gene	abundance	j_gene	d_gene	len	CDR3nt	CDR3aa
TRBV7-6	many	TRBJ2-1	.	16	TGTGCCAGCAGCCACTCAAGCGGCAGCTCCTACAATGAGCAGTTCTTC	CASSHSSGSSYNEQFF
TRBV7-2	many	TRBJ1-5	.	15	TGTGCCAGCAGCTTAGTCCCACAGACTAATCAGCCCCAGCATTTT	CASSLVPQTNQPQHF
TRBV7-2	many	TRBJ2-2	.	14	TGTGCCAGCAGTTCCCAGTCCCGCACCGGGGAGCTGTTTTTT	CASSSQSRTGELFF
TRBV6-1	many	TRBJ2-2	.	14	TGTGCCAGCAGTAAGGGGGGGAACACCGGGGAGCTGTTTTTT	CASSKGGNTGELFF
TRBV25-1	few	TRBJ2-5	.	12	TGTGCCAGCAGTGATATTTGGGAGACCCAGTACTTC	CASSDIWETQYF
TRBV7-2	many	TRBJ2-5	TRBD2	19	TGTGCCAGCAGGTTTGCTGCCCACCCGGGACTAGCCAACCTCGGGACCCAGTACTTC	CASRFAAHPGLANLGTQYF
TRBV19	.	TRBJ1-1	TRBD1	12	TGTGCCAGTAGTAGCAAGGACAGGAGGGCTTTCTTT	CASSSKDRRAFF
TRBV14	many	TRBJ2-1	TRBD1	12	TGTGCCAGCAGCCGAAACAGGGGTACGCAGTTCTTC	CASSRNRGTQFF
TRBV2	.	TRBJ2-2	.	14	TGTGCCAGCAGGGGGGCGCGCGTCACCGGGGAGCTGTTTTTT	CASRGARVTGELFF
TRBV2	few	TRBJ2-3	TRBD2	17	TGTGCCAGCAGTGAATTTAAGGGACTAGACCGGGCAGATACGCAGTATTTT	CASSEFKGLDRADTQYF
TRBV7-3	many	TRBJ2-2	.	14	TGTGCCAGCCGACAGGTTGGGTACACCGGGGAGCTGTTTTTT	CASRQVGYTGELFF
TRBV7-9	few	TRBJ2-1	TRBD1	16	TGTGCCAGCACCGGGGGGTCGGGACAGGGCTACAATGAGCAGTTCTTC	CASTGGSGQGYNEQFF
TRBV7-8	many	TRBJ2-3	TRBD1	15	TGTGCCAGCAGAGCAGGGGGCTATCTCACAGATACGCAGTATTTT	CASRAGGYLTDTQYF
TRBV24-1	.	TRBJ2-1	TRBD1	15	TGTGCCACCAGTGATGGACAGGGCCCGGCTCATGAGCAGTTCTTC	CATSDGQGPAHEQFF
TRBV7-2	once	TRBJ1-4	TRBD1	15	TGTGCCAGCAGCGTAAACAGGGGGCAACGAGAAAAACTGTTTTTT	CASSVNRGQREKLFF
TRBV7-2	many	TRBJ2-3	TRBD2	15	TGTGCCAGCAGCTTCCTAGCGGGAGGGGCAGATACGCAGTATTTT	CASSFLAGGADTQYF
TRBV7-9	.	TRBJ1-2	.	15	TGTGCCAGCAGCTTAGCTGGCGGGGGGAACTATGGCTACACCTTC	CASSLAGGGNYGYTF
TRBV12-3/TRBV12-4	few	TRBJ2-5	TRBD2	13	TGTGCCAGCAGTTTACGCGGGAGGAAGACCCAGTACTTC	CASSLRGRKTQYF
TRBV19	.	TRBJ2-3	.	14	TGTGCCAGTACCCAGCAGCCGAGCACAGATACGCAGTATTTT	CASTQQPSTDTQYF
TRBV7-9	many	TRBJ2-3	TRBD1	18	TGTGCCAGCAGAAACCATCCACTTGGACAGGGGATACCAGATACGCAGTATTTT	CASRNHPLGQGIPDTQYF
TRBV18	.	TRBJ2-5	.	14	TGTGCCAGCTCACCACTGTCAGACCAAGAGACCCAGTACTTC	CASSPLSDQETQYF
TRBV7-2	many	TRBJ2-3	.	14	TGTGCCAGCAGCTCCTGGGGGTCCACAGATACGCAGTATTTT	CASSSWGSTDTQYF
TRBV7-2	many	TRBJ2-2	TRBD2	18	TGTGCCAGCAGCTTTAGCGGGGGGACGGGTTTCGCTGCCGGGGAGCTGTTTTTT	CASSFSGGTGFAAGELFF
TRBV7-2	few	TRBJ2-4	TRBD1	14	TGTGCCAGCAGCTTGGACAGGGGGCATAGCATTCAGTACTTC	CASSLDRGHSIQYF
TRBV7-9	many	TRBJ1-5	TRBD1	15	TGTGCCAGCAGCCCCGGGACAGTCTACAATCAGCCCCAGCATTTT	CASSPGTVYNQPQHF
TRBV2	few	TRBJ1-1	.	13	TGTGCCAGCAGGGCGACAGTTAACACTGAAGCTTTCTTT	CASRATVNTEAFF
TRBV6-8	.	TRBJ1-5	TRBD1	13	TGTGCCAGCAGTAGGGACAGGGGTGAGCCCCAGCATTTT	CASSRDRGEPQHF
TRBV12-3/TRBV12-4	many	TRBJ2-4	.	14	TGTGCCAGCAGTTTCGGGACATACAAAAACATTCAGTACTTC	CASSFGTYKNIQYF
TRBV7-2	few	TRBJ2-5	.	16	TGTGCCAGCAGCTTGATGGCGGGGAGCCTGCAAGAGACCCAGTACTTC	CASSLMAGSLQETQYF
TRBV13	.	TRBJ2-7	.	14	TGTGCCAGCAGCTTGGGGACCCATCCCCACGAGCAGTACTTC	CASSLGTHPHEQYF
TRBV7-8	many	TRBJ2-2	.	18	TGTGCCAGCAGCCTTTACCCTAGACAGTTGGGAGACACCGGGGAGCTGTTTTTT	CASSLYPRQLGDTGELFF
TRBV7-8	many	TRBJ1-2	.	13	TGTGCCAGCAGCTTAGATGGAGGCACGGGCTACACCTTC	CASSLDGGTGYTF
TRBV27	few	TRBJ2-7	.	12	TGTGCCAGCACCTCTCGGTCGTACGAGCAGTACTTC	CASTSRSYEQYF
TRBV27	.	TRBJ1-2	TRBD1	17	TGTGCCAGCAGTTTCCGGGGACAGGGGACCTATAACTATGGCTACACCTTC	CASSFRGQGTYNYGYTF
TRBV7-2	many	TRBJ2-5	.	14	TGTGCCAGCAGCTTAGAGGGCTCCTCTGAGACCCAGTACTTC	CASSLEGSSETQYF
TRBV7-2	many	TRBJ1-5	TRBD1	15	TGTGCCAGCAGCGCCGGGACAGGCTTCAATCAGCCCCAGCATTTT	CASSAGTGFNQPQHF
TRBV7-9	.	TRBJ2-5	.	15	TGTACCAGCAGCTCCCGGGCGGGACGCCAAGAGACCCAGTACTTC	CTSSSRAGRQETQYF
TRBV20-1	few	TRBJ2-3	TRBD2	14	TGCAGTGCTGTTAGCGGGGGAAGCACAGATACGCAGTATTTT	CSAVSGGSTDTQYF
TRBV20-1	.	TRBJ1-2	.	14	TGCAGTGCCGCCCCCGGCGGGGCTAACTATGGCTACACCTTC	CSAAPGGANYGYTF
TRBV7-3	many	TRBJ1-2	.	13	TGTGCCAGCAGCTTAGAGAGAGGGGCTGGCTACACCTTC	CASSLERGAGYTF
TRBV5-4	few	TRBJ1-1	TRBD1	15	TGTGCCAGCAGCCCGGAACCGGACAGGGTAACTGAAGCTTTCTTT	CASSPEPDRVTEAFF
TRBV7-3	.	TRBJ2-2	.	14	TGTGCCAGCACCCAAGGGGGGGTCACCGGGGAGCTGTTTTTT	CASTQGGVTGELFF
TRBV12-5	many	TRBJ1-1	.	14	TGTGCTAGTGGCCCACCGAACCTGGTAACTGAAGCTTTCTTT	CASGPPNLVTEAFF
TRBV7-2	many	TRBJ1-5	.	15	TGTGCCAGCAGCTCGGTCGGGGGAGGGAATCAGCCCCAGCATTTT	CASSSVGGGNQPQHF
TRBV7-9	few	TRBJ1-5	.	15	TGTGCCAGCAGCCAAATTACCGACAGCAATCAGCCCCAGCATTTT	CASSQITDSNQPQHF
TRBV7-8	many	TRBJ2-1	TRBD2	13	TGTGCCAGCAGCTTATCTAGCGGCGCACCTGAGTTCTTC	CASSLSSGAPEFF
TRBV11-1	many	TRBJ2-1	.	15	TGTGCCAGCAGCACCTGGGACCGTGGGGGCGATGAGCAGTTCTTC	CASSTWDRGGDEQFF
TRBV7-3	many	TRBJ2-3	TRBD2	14	TGTGCCAGCAGCTTACTAGCGGGGGCAGATACGCAGTATTTT	CASSLLAGADTQYF
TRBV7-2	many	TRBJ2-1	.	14	TGTGCCAGCAGCTTAGCAGCCGATGGCCGCGAGCAGTTCTTC	CASSLAADGREQFF
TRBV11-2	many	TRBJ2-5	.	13	TGTGCCAGCAGCCAAACGTTTCAAGAGACCCAGTACTTC	CASSQTFQETQYF
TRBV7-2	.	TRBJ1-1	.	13	TGTGCCAGCAGCTTAGGAGAAATCACTGAAGCTTTCTTT	CASSLGEITEAFF
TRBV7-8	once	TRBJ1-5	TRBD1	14	TGTGCCAGCAGCATCGGACAGGCCACACAGCCCCAGCATTTT	CASSIGQATQPQHF
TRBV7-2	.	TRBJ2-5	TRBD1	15	TGTGCCAGCAGCTCGGGACAGCCTTTCCGGACCCAACTCGACTTC	CASSSGQPFRTQLDF